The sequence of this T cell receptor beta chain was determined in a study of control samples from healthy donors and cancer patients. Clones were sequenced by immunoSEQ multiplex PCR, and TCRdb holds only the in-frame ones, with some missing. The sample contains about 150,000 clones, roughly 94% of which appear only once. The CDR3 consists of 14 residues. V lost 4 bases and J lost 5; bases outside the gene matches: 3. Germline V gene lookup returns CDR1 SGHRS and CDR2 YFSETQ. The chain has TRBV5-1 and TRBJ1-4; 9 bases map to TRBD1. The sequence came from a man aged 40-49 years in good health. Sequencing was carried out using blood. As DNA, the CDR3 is TGCGCCAGCAGCCACGGACAGGGGAATGAAAAACTGTTTTTT. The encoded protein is CASSHGQGNEKLFF.